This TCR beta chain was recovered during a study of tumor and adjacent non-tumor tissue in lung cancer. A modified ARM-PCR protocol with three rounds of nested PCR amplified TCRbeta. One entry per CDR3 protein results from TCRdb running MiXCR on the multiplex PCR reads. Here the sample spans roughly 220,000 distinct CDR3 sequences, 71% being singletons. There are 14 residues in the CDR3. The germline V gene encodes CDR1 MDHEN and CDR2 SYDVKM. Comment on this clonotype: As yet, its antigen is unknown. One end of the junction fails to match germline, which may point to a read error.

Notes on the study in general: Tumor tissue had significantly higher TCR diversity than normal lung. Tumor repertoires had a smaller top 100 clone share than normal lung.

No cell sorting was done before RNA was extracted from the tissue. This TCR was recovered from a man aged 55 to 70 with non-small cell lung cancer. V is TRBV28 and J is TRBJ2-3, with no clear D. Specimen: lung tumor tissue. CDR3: CASSFLNGTDTQYF. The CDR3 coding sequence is TGTGCCAGCAGTTTCCTTAACGGCACAGATACGCAGTATTTC.